This record looks at one T cell receptor beta chain sequence and its context. These data originate in a study of CD8+ T cells in alopecia areata. Sequencing used cDNA as its template, made by extracting RNA and reverse transcribing it. The repertoire was sequenced with immunoSEQ multiplex PCR; TCRdb's copy has only in-frame clones and lacks some. The table shows approximately 42,000 clones, with about 71% occurring only once. The treatment here: oral pan-JAK inhibitor, 5-10 mg twice daily. Germline V gives CDR1 MNHEY, CDR2 SMNVEV (reference sequence). Trimming pared 2 bases from V and 9 bases from J, leaving 11 bases between. The length of the CDR3 is 13 residues.

The receptor's source is a human donor with alopecia areata. The source was CD8+ T cells sorted from blood, collected at week 4, from a patient treated with tofacitinib. The chain combines TRBV27 with TRBJ1-5, with unresolved D. CDR3 protein: CASSLGLRWPQHF. The CDR3 region has the DNA TGTGCCAGCAGTTTAGGGCTGAGATGGCCCCAGCATTTT.